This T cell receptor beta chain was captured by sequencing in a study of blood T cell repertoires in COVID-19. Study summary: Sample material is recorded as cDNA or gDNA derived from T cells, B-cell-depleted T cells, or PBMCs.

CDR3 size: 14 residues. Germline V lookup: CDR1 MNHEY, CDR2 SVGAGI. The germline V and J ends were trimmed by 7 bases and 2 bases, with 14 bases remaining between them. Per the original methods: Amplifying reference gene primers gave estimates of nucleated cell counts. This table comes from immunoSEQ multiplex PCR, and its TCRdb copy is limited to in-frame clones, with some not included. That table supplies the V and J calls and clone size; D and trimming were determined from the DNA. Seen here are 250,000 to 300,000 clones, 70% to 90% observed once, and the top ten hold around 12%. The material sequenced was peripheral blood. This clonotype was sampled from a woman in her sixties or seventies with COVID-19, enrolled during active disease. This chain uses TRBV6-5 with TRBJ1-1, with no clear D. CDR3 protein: CASIVGGLNTEAFF. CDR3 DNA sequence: TGTGCCAGCATCGTGGGAGGGCTAAACACTGAAGCTTTCTTT.